This T cell receptor (beta chain) was retrieved from a study of graft-versus-host responses after intestinal transplantation. As for the study in general: Following induction with anti-thymocyte globulin, all recipients were given tacrolimus and steroids for approximately three years. Findings and caveats of the study: High graft-versus-host to host-versus-graft clonal ratios were seen in allografts of patients with graft-donor T cell macrochimerism. Among recipient marrow samples, GvH clones were found; some appeared first in ileum or blood.

In regard to this clone: Its matching antigen is unknown.

Once graft tissue had been processed, intraepithelial and lamina propria lymphocytes were released. Germline V gives CDR1 LNHDA, CDR2 SQIVND (reference sequence). V was clipped by 6 bases and J by 3 bases; unmatched bases: 9. The CDR3 extends over 15 amino acids. The assay was immunoSEQ multiplex PCR, and TCRdb's table has in-frame clones only and misses some. The data show some 40,000 clones, with 87% seen just once and more than 15% held by the top ten. This TCR came from a human patient who received an intestinal transplant, so some T cells may come from the graft donor. The J gene is TRBJ2-7, the V gene TRBV19; the match to TRBD1 covers 9 bases. The material was ileum tissue, obtained around 190 days after intestinal transplant. CDR3 nucleotide sequence: TGTGCCAGTAGAGACCCGGGACAGGGCGACTACGAGCAGTACTTC. Translating gives CASRDPGQGDYEQYF.